A single sample is the source of the 19 T cell receptor beta chains below, sequenced in a study of T cell repertoires in cytomegalovirus infection. A single record per CDR3 protein comes from TCRdb applying MiXCR to the reads. Of hundreds of thousands of distinct CDR3 sequences in the sample, less than 25% are singletons; the top ten hold roughly 8%. The sequenced sample consisted of CD8+ T cells from PBMCs. The receptor set was obtained from a human donor in good health (CMV status not recorded). Some clones in this sample may be carry-over from other donors' samples.

V gene TRBV13 combines with J gene TRBJ2-6; D unresolved. The germline V gene encodes CDR1 PRHDT and CDR2 FYEKMQ (reference sequence). The V end lost 6 bases, the J end lost 0 bases, and 12 bases lay between the germline ends. The CDR3 contains 16 residues. The CDR3 bases are TGTGCCAGCAGTCCGAGTTCCCGCTCTGGGGCCAACGTCCTGACTTTC. Protein sequence: CASSPSSRSGANVLTF.

This clonotype was detected only a few times. CDR3 coding DNA: TGTGCCAGCAGCTTTCGCGGCAGAGGGGCTATACCCAAGGGGACTGAAGCTTTCTTT. Encoded protein: CASSFRGRGAIPKGTEAFF. The J gene is TRBJ1-1, the V gene TRBV11-3, with a tentative D call TRBD1 (5 bases). Per germline, CDR1 SGHNT and CDR2 YENEEA. This CDR3 has 19 residues. V was pared by 3 bases and J by 5 bases, with 28 bases between.

This clonotype appeared a few times. The chain couples TRBV4-1 to TRBJ2-5, with a possible D match to TRBD1 (5 bases). Looked up from germline, CDR1 is MGHRA and CDR2 is YSYEKL. There are 15 residues in the CDR3. Deletions cut 0 bases from V and 2 bases from J, with 10 bases between. CDR3 protein: CASSQDETEQETQYF. DNA for the CDR3: TGCGCCAGCAGCCAAGATGAGACAGAACAAGAGACCCAGTACTTC.

This clonotype has a count of ten or more. The genes are TRBV4-1 and TRBJ2-1, with D uncertain. The V gene's germline CDR1 is MGHRA and CDR2 YSYEKL. The V and J ends lost 0 bases and 5 bases respectively, with 11 bases between them. This CDR3 has 15 residues. CDR3 in DNA: TGCGCCAGCAGCCAAGAGACCCCGCGGAACAATGAGCAGTTCTTC. It codes for CASSQETPRNNEQFF.

The chain recombines TRBV5-1 with TRBJ2-5; 10 nucleotides agree with TRBD1. The CDR3 spans 16 residues. Germline values: CDR1 SGHRS, CDR2 YFSETQ. Trimming took 1 base from V and 1 from J; bases not matched to a gene: 4. CDR3 DNA: TGCGCCAGCAGCTTGACCGGGACAGGGGTCCAAGAGACCCAGTACTTC. It encodes CASSLTGTGVQETQYF.

This clonotype showed up many times. The V and J genes are TRBV7-2 and TRBJ2-2; D assignment may be TRBD1 or TRBD2 (6 bases each). Trimming took off 4 bases at V and 7 bases at J, with 25 bases between the two ends. Germline CDR1 SGHTA, CDR2 FQGNSA. The CDR3 is 18 residues long. DNA of the CDR3: TGTGCCAGCAGCTCACTCGGTATACGGGGGCGAAAGGGCGGGGAGCTGTTTTTT. Translating gives CASSSLGIRGRKGGELFF.

The chain is built from TRBV20-1 and TRBJ2-7, with D perhaps matching TRBD1 (5 bases). This CDR3 is 13 amino acids long. Trimming pared 2 bases from V and 3 bases from J, leaving 11 bases between. Germline V gene data show CDR1 as DFQATT and CDR2 as SNEGSKA (reference sequence). CDR3 sequence reads: CSARHPGFYEQYF. CDR3 DNA sequence: TGCAGTGCTAGACATCCAGGGTTCTACGAGCAGTACTTC.

This clonotype was observed many times. V gene TRBV7-8 combines with J gene TRBJ1-5; D unresolved. CDR1 is SGHVS, CDR2 FQNEAQ, per germline. The CDR3 consists of 14 residues. The ends were cut back, 0 bases at V and 3 bases at J, with 6 bases in the middle. CDR3 residues: CASSLAPHNQPQHF. For the CDR3, the DNA is TGTGCCAGCAGCTTAGCGCCCCACAATCAGCCCCAGCATTTT.

The chain carries TRBV20-1 and TRBJ2-7, with 11 bases identical to TRBD2. The V segment lost 2 bases and the J segment 1 base; nucleotides outside the gene matches: 4. The CDR3 runs to 15 residues. The germline CDR1 and CDR2 sequences are DFQATT and SNEGSKA (reference sequence). CDR3 amino acids: CSARPSGGRSYEQYV. In DNA form, the CDR3 reads TGCAGTGCTAGACCTAGCGGGGGGCGATCCTACGAGCAGTACGTC.

The chain recombines TRBV29-1 with TRBJ1-2; 8 bases line up with TRBD1. Germline CDR1 SQVTM, CDR2 ANQGSEA. Unmatched junction bases numbered 9, after V lost 7 bases and J lost 2 bases. The CDR3 has 14 amino acids. This chain's CDR3 is CSDGPGQENYGYTF. The CDR3 DNA is TGCAGCGACGGACCGGGACAGGAGAACTATGGCTACACCTTC.

The V call is TRBV15, the J call TRBJ2-3, with 9 bases aligning to TRBD2. The CDR3 runs to 15 residues. V lost 2 bases, J lost 2 bases, and 2 bases stayed unmatched. Germline V CDR1 and CDR2: LNHNV, YYDKDF (reference sequence). CDR3 sequence reads: CATSRLAGSTDTQYF. CDR3 DNA sequence: TGTGCCACCAGCAGACTAGCGGGGTCCACAGATACGCAGTATTTT.

The chain uses TRBV15 and TRBJ2-7, with 7 positions matching TRBD1. This CDR3 has 14 residues. V was pared by 3 bases and J by 2 bases, with 4 bases of the junction left unmatched. CDR1 is LNHNV and CDR2 is YYDKDF in the germline V gene (reference sequence). The CDR3 coding sequence is TGTGCCACCAGCAGGGCGACAGGGACCTACGAGCAGTACTTC. Its protein product is CATSRATGTYEQYF.

Only a few counts were recorded for this clonotype. V usage is TRBV7-6 and J usage is TRBJ1-2; no firm D call. Germline CDR1 reads SGHVS; CDR2 reads FNYEAQ. V was shortened by 4 bases and J by 0 bases, with 15 bases between the two germline ends. The CDR3 sequence is 16 residues long. The CDR3 DNA sequence: TGTGCCAGCAGCTCGTCCCCCGGTCCAGCTAACTATGGCTACACCTTC. This translates into CASSSSPGPANYGYTF.

The table lists this clonotype with many counts. V is TRBV6-1 and J is TRBJ2-1; D is uncertain. Looked up from germline, CDR1 is MNHNS and CDR2 is SASEGT. The CDR3 runs 11 residues. Trimming left V 2 bases short and J 8 bases short, with 4 bases between. The CDR3 sequence is CASSEKYEQFF. DNA of the CDR3: TGTGCCAGCAGTGAAAAGTATGAGCAGTTCTTC.

This clonotype showed up many times. The chain is built from TRBV7-8 and TRBJ2-5; D perhaps matches TRBD1 (5 bases). The V end lost 5 bases, the J end lost 1 base, and 14 bases lay between the germline ends. The CDR3 extends over 15 amino acids. Germline CDR1 reads SGHVS; CDR2 reads FQNEAQ. This chain's CDR3 is CASSLGAYTQETQYF. CDR3 nucleotide sequence: TGTGCCAGCAGCCTTGGGGCCTATACCCAAGAGACCCAGTACTTC.

This clonotype was seen at least ten times. The chain carries TRBV29-1 and TRBJ1-2, with 7 bases lining up with TRBD1. Looked up from germline, CDR1 is SQVTM and CDR2 is ANQGSEA. CDR3 length equals 12 residues. Trimming cost V 6 bases and J 9 bases; bases outside gene matches: 10. The CDR3 nucleotides are TGCAGCGTCATGGGACAGATGGCCCGCTACACCTTC. It translates to CSVMGQMARYTF.

This clonotype was counted many times. This chain joins TRBV12-3 or TRBV12-4 and TRBJ1-3; no reliable D call. Deletions cut 8 bases from V and 2 bases from J, with 10 bases between. The CDR3 covers 13 residues. This CDR3 is CASFSRAGNTIYF. The DNA of the CDR3 is TGTGCCAGCTTTTCCCGCGCTGGAAACACCATATATTTT.

This clonotype was seen a handful of times. This chain uses TRBV6-6 with TRBJ1-1; D may be TRBD1 (5 bases). Germline CDR1 reads MNHNY; CDR2 reads SVGAGI (reference sequence). The CDR3 runs 13 residues. The V end lost 5 bases, the J end lost 7 bases, and 14 bases lay between the germline ends. The CDR3 region is CASSPPGTVEAFF. CDR3 sequence (DNA): TGTGCCAGCAGTCCCCCCGGGACCGTTGAAGCTTTCTTT.

The chain combines TRBV18 with TRBJ1-1; D gene unclear. Germline V gene data show CDR1 as KGHSH and CDR2 as LQKENI. The CDR3 runs 12 residues. Trimming left V 3 bases short and J 10 bases short, with 12 bases between. Here the CDR3 reads CASSPDSLPAFF. The CDR3 DNA follows: TGTGCCAGCTCACCGGATTCTTTGCCAGCTTTCTTT.